These 23 T cell receptor beta chains share one sample of origin, sequenced in a study of shared clonotypes between healthy human individuals. The data were produced by immunoSEQ multiplex PCR, yet TCRdb's version contains in-frame clones alone and is incomplete. The profile shows roughly 2.5 million clones, roughly nine tenths of them singletons. The sequenced sample consisted of naive CD4+ T cells sorted from blood. The subset: CD45RA+ positively selected. These receptors were collected from a man aged 18-30 years in good health.

CDR3 sequence: CASSVSTSGGYEQYF. CDR3 coding DNA: TGTGCCAGCAGCGTGTCGACTAGCGGGGGGTACGAGCAGTACTTC. V usage is TRBV11-2 and J usage is TRBJ2-7, with 13 bases lining up with TRBD2. The CDR3 sequence is 15 residues long. V lost 5 bases to trimming and J lost 4 bases; unmatched junction nucleotides: 5. Germline CDR1 reads SGHAT; CDR2 reads FQNNGV.

This clone has more than one count but fewer than ten. The genes are TRBV5-4 and TRBJ1-1, with D perhaps TRBD1 (6 bases). There are 14 residues in the CDR3. V was clipped by 3 bases and J by 5 bases, with 14 bases between them. Germline-derived CDR1 and CDR2 are SGHNT and YYREEE (reference sequence). The CDR3 region is CASSSVQGGTEAFF. Written as DNA, the CDR3 is TGTGCCAGCAGCTCCGTACAGGGAGGGACTGAAGCTTTCTTT.

This chain links TRBV6-1 with TRBJ1-1, with D hard to call. Germline V gives CDR1 MNHNS, CDR2 SASEGT. This CDR3 comprises 11 residues. Deletions cut 6 bases from V and 7 bases from J, with 9 bases between. The CDR3 nucleotides read TGTGCCAGCAGGGATCGTGGTGAAGCTTTCTTT. Encoded protein: CASRDRGEAFF.

V and J are TRBV25-1 and TRBJ2-3; the match to TRBD2 covers 13 bases. J was trimmed by 4 bases and V by 3 bases; bases with no gene match: 1. This CDR3 comprises 15 residues. Germline loops: CDR1 MGHDK, CDR2 SYGVNS. CDR3 region: CASSDGLAGADTQYF. The CDR3 bases are TGTGCCAGCAGTGACGGACTAGCGGGAGCAGATACGCAGTATTTT.

V is TRBV19 and J is TRBJ1-1, with D unclear. Germline V gene sequence: CDR1 LNHDA, CDR2 SQIVND (reference sequence). V lost 3 bases, J lost 5 bases, and 10 bases lay in between. The CDR3 extends over 13 amino acids. CDR3 sequence: CASSITTRTEAFF. DNA of the CDR3: TGTGCCAGTAGTATCACGACGAGGACTGAAGCTTTCTTT.

This chain uses TRBV29-1 with TRBJ2-1; 9 bases map to TRBD1. Germline CDR1 reads SQVTM; CDR2 reads ANQGSEA. V shed 4 bases and J 10 bases; nucleotides not matched to a gene: 8. The CDR3 totals 13 residues. The CDR3 here is CSVGGGTGREQFF. CDR3 in DNA: TGCAGCGTTGGGGGCGGGACAGGGCGAGAGCAGTTCTTC.

The rearrangement uses TRBV19 and TRBJ2-2; D gene unclear. Germline V lookup: CDR1 LNHDA, CDR2 SQIVND (reference sequence). Trimming cost V 4 bases and J 1 base, with 10 bases left between them. The CDR3 is made up of 15 amino acids. The CDR3 sequence: CASSKIDKNTGELFF. In DNA, the CDR3 is TGTGCCAGTAGTAAGATCGACAAGAACACCGGGGAGCTGTTTTTT.

This chain joins TRBV10-1 and TRBJ2-3; D possibly corresponds to TRBD2 (6 bases). This CDR3 spans 14 amino acids. Germline CDR1 is WNHNN and CDR2 is SYGVQD (reference sequence). The V end was cut by 11 bases, the J end by 2 bases, with 17 bases between. Here the CDR3 reads CASSRDSYTDTQYF. The DNA of the CDR3 is TGCGCCTCTTCCCGGGACTCTTACACAGATACGCAGTATTTT.

J is TRBJ2-5 and V is TRBV7-9, with a weak D call TRBD1 (6 bases). The CDR3 runs 15 residues. CDR1 SEHNR and CDR2 FQNEAQ come from the germline V gene (reference sequence). With 5 bases removed from V and 5 bases from J, the gap between germline ends came to 18 bases. The CDR3 coding sequence is TGTGCCAGCAGCCTAACAGGGTTTGCCGGGGAGACCCAGTACTTC. Translation gives CASSLTGFAGETQYF.

The chain combines TRBV11-2 with TRBJ2-3, with 7 bases matching TRBD2. There are 17 residues in the CDR3. Germline CDR1 and CDR2: SGHAT and FQNNGV. Germline trimming cut 0 bases from V and 3 bases from J; bases unmatched to any gene: 9. The CDR3 DNA follows: TGTGCCAGCAGCTTAGACGGCGGCGGGAGAGGTACAGATACGCAGTATTTT. Its translation is CASSLDGGGRGTDTQYF.

The chain couples TRBV4-1 to TRBJ2-5, with D unresolved. V was cut by 3 bases and J by 4 bases, with 12 bases left in between. The CDR3 covers 14 residues. Germline assignment: CDR1 MGHRA and CDR2 YSYEKL. CDR3 protein: CASSHRAAGETQYF. DNA of the CDR3: TGCGCCAGCAGCCACCGGGCCGCAGGAGAGACCCAGTACTTC.

This chain joins TRBV9 and TRBJ1-5; 7 bases match TRBD1. Germline trimming cut 4 bases from V and 7 bases from J; bases unmatched to any gene: 14. Germline CDR1 and CDR2: SGDLS and YYNGEE. The CDR3 contains 16 residues. Here the CDR3 DNA reads TGTGCCAGCAGCCCATCCGGGACAGTCGCTGGACAGCCCCAGCATTTT. Translating gives CASSPSGTVAGQPQHF.

V usage is TRBV6-6 and J usage is TRBJ2-2; no definite D call. The V end was cut by 6 bases, the J end by 1 base, with 9 bases between. The germline V gene encodes CDR1 MNHNY and CDR2 SVGAGI (reference sequence). CDR3 length: 14 amino acids. This CDR3 reads CASSRLVNTGELFF. CDR3 bases: TGTGCCAGCAGCCGACTCGTGAACACCGGGGAGCTGTTTTTT.

The rearrangement uses TRBV5-1 and TRBJ2-7; 8 bases are a match to TRBD1. After removal of 1 base from V and 6 bases from J, the junction contained 9 bases not matched to a gene. Germline V lookup: CDR1 SGHRS, CDR2 YFSETQ. The CDR3 has 15 amino acids. CDR3 protein: CASSLLAGGQSEQYF. The CDR3 nucleotides read TGCGCCAGCAGCTTGCTCGCAGGGGGCCAGAGCGAGCAGTACTTC.

J is TRBJ1-5 and V is TRBV9; 9 positions agree with TRBD1. Germline assignment: CDR1 SGDLS and CDR2 YYNGEE. The CDR3 contains 15 residues. The V segment lost 2 bases and the J segment 7 bases; nucleotides outside the gene matches: 7. The CDR3 is CASSVGDRDTQPQHF. CDR3 in DNA: TGTGCCAGCAGCGTCGGGGACAGGGATACGCAGCCCCAGCATTTT.

The gene calls are TRBV11-3 and TRBJ2-3; D remains ambiguous. In germline, CDR1 is SGHNT, CDR2 YENEEA. V lost 6 bases and J 7 bases, leaving 8 bases between the germline ends. This CDR3 comprises 11 residues. The CDR3 is CASRPPNTQYF. The CDR3 nucleotides read TGTGCCAGCAGGCCCCCTAATACGCAGTATTTT.

This clone was seen a single time. The chain is built from TRBV10-3 and TRBJ2-3, with D unclear. Germline CDR1 ENHRY, CDR2 SYGVKD. Trimming removed 0 bases from V and 0 bases from J, with 10 bases in between. The CDR3 length is 16 residues. CDR3 DNA: TGTGCCATCAGTGAGTCGCAACAGTTTAGCACAGATACGCAGTATTTT. Amino acid sequence: CAISESQQFSTDTQYF.

Comments on this clone: The same CDR3 is also encoded by other DNA sequences in this sample. V is TRBV20-1 and J is TRBJ2-3; D uncertain. Germline values: CDR1 DFQATT, CDR2 SNEGSKA (reference sequence). V lost 5 bases and J lost 6, with 9 bases in between. The CDR3 loop spans 11 amino acids. The CDR3 loop is CSASWGDTQYF. In nucleotides, the CDR3 is TGCAGTGCTTCCTGGGGTGATACGCAGTATTTT.

This clone was picked up one time. The chain links TRBV11-3 to TRBJ1-5; D is unclear. Between the trimmed V and J ends, which lost 1 base and 4 bases, there was a span of 8 bases. Germline CDR1 SGHNT, CDR2 YENEEA. This CDR3 spans 14 amino acids. CDR3 amino acids: CASSLVSRNQPQHF. DNA of the CDR3: TGTGCCAGCAGCTTAGTTTCCCGAAATCAGCCCCAGCATTTT.

The gene calls are TRBV2 and TRBJ1-3; 7 nucleotides agree with TRBD1. The V gene's germline CDR1 is SNHLY and CDR2 FYNNEI. V was clipped by 0 bases and J by 5 bases; unmatched bases: 10. The CDR3 has 17 residues. The chain's CDR3 is CASSEARTGISRNTIYF. Here the CDR3 DNA reads TGTGCCAGCAGTGAAGCTAGGACAGGAATCAGCCGAAACACCATATATTTT.

The genes are TRBV12-5 and TRBJ1-1, with D tentatively TRBD1 (5 bases). The CDR3 runs 13 residues. The V gene's germline CDR1 is LGHNT and CDR2 FRNRAP. The V gene lost 6 bases and the J gene lost 1 base, with 9 bases spanning the gap. The DNA for the CDR3 is TGTGCTAGTGGACATGGGGGGAACACTGAAGCTTTCTTT. Amino acid sequence: CASGHGGNTEAFF.

The CDR3 DNA reads TGTGCCAGCAGCTTTGGGACTAGCGCTTACAATGAGCAGTTCTTC. This codes for CASSFGTSAYNEQFF. V is TRBV11-2 and J is TRBJ2-1; 10 bases align to TRBD2. CDR3 size: 15 residues. Germline V gene data show CDR1 as SGHAT and CDR2 as FQNNGV. V lost 3 bases and J lost 4; bases outside the gene matches: 3. Complete variable domain (other parts from reference TRBV11-2 and TRBJ2-1): EAGVAQSPRYKIIEKRQSVAFWCNPISGHATLYWYQQILGQGPKLLIQFQNNGVVDDSQLPKDRFSAERLKGVDSTLKIQPAKLEDSAVYLCASSFGTSAYNEQFFGPGTRLTVL.

As regards this clone: At the DNA level, this CDR3 is encoded by other sequences in the same sample as well. The gene calls are TRBV20-1 and TRBJ1-2; D perhaps matches TRBD1 (6 bases). Looked up from germline, CDR1 is DFQATT and CDR2 is SNEGSKA (reference sequence). The germline V and J ends were trimmed by 5 bases and 6 bases, with 10 bases remaining between them. CDR3 length: 11 amino acids. For the CDR3, the DNA is TGCAGTGCTCGGGGGGCCGATGGCTACACCTTC. It codes for CSARGADGYTF.